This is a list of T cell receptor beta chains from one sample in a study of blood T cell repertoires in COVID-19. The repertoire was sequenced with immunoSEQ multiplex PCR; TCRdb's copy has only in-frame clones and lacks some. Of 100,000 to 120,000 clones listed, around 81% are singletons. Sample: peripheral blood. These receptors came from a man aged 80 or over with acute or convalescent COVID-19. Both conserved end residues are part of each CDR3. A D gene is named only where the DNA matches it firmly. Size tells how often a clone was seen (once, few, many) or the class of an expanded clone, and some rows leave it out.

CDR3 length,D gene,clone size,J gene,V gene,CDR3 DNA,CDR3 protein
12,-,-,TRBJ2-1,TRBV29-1,TGCAGCGTTGGGCCAGGGTACAATGAGCAGTTCTTC,CSVGPGYNEQFF
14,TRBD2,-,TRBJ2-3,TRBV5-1,TGCGCCAGCAGCTTGGACCTAGCGGGAGGTACGCAGTATTTT,CASSLDLAGGTQYF
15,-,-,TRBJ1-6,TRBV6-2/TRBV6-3,TGTGCCAGCAGTTACGGGAGCTCCTATAATTCACCCCTCCACTTT,CASSYGSSYNSPLHF
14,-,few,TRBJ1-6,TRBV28,TGTGCCAGCAGAGTGACTGGTGATAATTCACCCCTCCACTTT,CASRVTGDNSPLHF
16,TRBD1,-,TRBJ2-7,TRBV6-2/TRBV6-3,TGTGCCAGCAGTTACGCGACGACAGGGAGCTTGTACGAGCAGTACTTC,CASSYATTGSLYEQYF
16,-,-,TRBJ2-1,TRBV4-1,TGCGCCAGCAGCCAAGATCCAGCGCAGCTATACAATGAGCAGTTCTTC,CASSQDPAQLYNEQFF
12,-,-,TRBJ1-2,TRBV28,TGTGCCAGCAGTTCTTTGCCTAGGTCGGACACCTTC,CASSSLPRSDTF
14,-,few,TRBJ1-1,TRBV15,TGTGCCACCAGCAGAGATCGGGGGAACACTGAAGCTTTCTTT,CATSRDRGNTEAFF
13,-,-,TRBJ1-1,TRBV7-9,TGTGCCAGCAGCCTCGCCGGGACAACTGAAGCTTTCTTT,CASSLAGTTEAFF
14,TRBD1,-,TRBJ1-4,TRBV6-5,TGTGCCAGCAGCCGGGACAGGTTAAGCGAAAAACTGTTTTTT,CASSRDRLSEKLFF
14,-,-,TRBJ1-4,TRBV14,TGTGCCAGCAGCCAAGATTTTTACGGGGAAAAACTGTTTTTT,CASSQDFYGEKLFF
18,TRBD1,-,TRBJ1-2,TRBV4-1,TGCGCCAGCAGCCAGGGGTTAACAGGGGTTCAGTCTAACTATGGCTACACCTTC,CASSQGLTGVQSNYGYTF
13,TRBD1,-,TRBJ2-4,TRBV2,TGTGCCAGCAGTGAGGACAGGGGGCTAGAGATGTACTTC,CASSEDRGLEMYF
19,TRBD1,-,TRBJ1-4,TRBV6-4,TGTGCCAGCAGTCCAGGGGGCAAAAGGGCCTTACTACTTAATGAAAAACTGTTTTTT,CASSPGGKRALLLNEKLFF
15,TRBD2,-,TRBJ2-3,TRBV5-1,TGCGCCAGCAGCCTGGGACTAGCGGGAACAGATACGCAGTATTTT,CASSLGLAGTDTQYF